These 16 T cell receptor beta chains came from one sample sequenced in a study of CD8+CD57+ T cells in acquired aplastic anemia. The template for TCR beta VDJ and CDR3 sequence profiling was genomic DNA. TCRdb used MiXCR to reprocess the reads, holding one entry per CDR3 protein. This table has fewer than 85,000 distinct CDR3 sequences, less than 85% appearing once. An expansion of CD8+CD57+ cells by flow cytometry had been shown in patients chosen for sequencing. The sample taken for sequencing was sorted CD4+, CD8+, or CD8+CD57+ T cells (not recorded which) from PBMCs. All receptors come from a human donor with aplastic anemia.

This chain joins TRBV5-5 and TRBJ2-7; 9 bases fit TRBD1. Germline lookup yields CDR1 SGHKS and CDR2 YYEKEE (reference sequence). V trimming: 10 bases; J trimming: 6 bases; junction bases outside the gene matches: 14. The CDR3 is made up of 14 amino acids. The CDR3, as DNA: TGTGCCTCCAGCGGGGACAGGGAATCGGGCGAGCAGTACTTC. This gives the protein CASSGDRESGEQYF.

This clonotype was picked up one time. This chain connects TRBV5-1 to TRBJ1-1; maybe TRBD1 (6 bases). This CDR3 is 13 amino acids long. The V gene lost 3 bases and the J gene lost 8 bases, with 14 bases spanning the gap. Germline assignment: CDR1 SGHRS and CDR2 YFSETQ. The CDR3 loop is CASSWAPGQEAFF. The CDR3 DNA reads as TGCGCCAGCAGCTGGGCACCGGGACAAGAAGCTTTCTTT. The complete variable domain, with remaining parts taken from reference TRBV5-1 and TRBJ1-1, reads KAGVTQTPRYLIKTRGQQVTLSCSPISGHRSVSWYQQTPGQGLQFLFEYFSETQRNKGNFPGRFSGRQFSNSRSEMNVSTLELGDSALYLCASSWAPGQEAFFGQGTRLTVV.

The rearrangement links TRBV2 to TRBJ1-1, with D possibly TRBD1 on 6 matching bases. The V end lost 8 bases, the J end lost 0 bases, and 13 bases lay between the germline ends. CDR1 SNHLY and CDR2 FYNNEI come from the germline V gene. CDR3 length: 14 residues. The CDR3 loop is CASVGGTMNTEAFF. In DNA, the CDR3 is TGTGCCAGCGTCGGGGGCACCATGAACACTGAAGCTTTCTTT.

The chain carries TRBV19 and TRBJ2-5; D remains ambiguous. The CDR3 runs 14 residues. Germline CDR1 reads LNHDA; CDR2 reads SQIVND (reference sequence). Between the trimmed V and J ends, which lost 4 bases and 0 bases, there was a span of 9 bases. In DNA form, the CDR3 reads TGTGCCAGTAGTAAAAGACGGGACCAAGAGACCCAGTACTTC. It codes for CASSKRRDQETQYF.

This clonotype was observed once. This rearrangement joins TRBV12-3 or TRBV12-4 to TRBJ1-6; D remains unclear. V was cut by 7 bases and J by 12 bases, with 10 bases left in between. CDR3 size: 11 residues. The CDR3 region is CASTALGPLHF. CDR3 nucleotides: TGTGCCAGCACTGCTCTTGGACCCCTCCACTTT.

The rearrangement links TRBV20-1 to TRBJ2-7; TRBD1 matches at 9 bases. V was pared by 5 bases and J by 4 bases, with 3 bases of the junction left unmatched. The CDR3 consists of 12 residues. Germline V CDR1 and CDR2: DFQATT, SNEGSKA (reference sequence). The CDR3 region has the DNA TGCAGTGCTGGACAGGGGTTGTACGAGCAGTACTTC. Encoded protein: CSAGQGLYEQYF.

The gene calls are TRBV13 and TRBJ2-2; possible D gene TRBD1, 6 bases. This CDR3 has 17 amino acids. Looked up from germline, CDR1 is PRHDT and CDR2 is FYEKMQ (reference sequence). Trimming pared 1 base from V and 5 bases from J, leaving 17 bases between. The CDR3 DNA follows: TGTGCCAGCAGCTTAGCCCGGGGACACGGAGAAACCGGGGAGCTGTTTTTT. Protein product: CASSLARGHGETGELFF.

The rearrangement links TRBV10-1 to TRBJ2-5, with D tentatively TRBD1 or TRBD2 (6 bases each). V shed 6 bases and J shed 5 bases, with 19 bases lying between them. Germline V gene data show CDR1 as WNHNN and CDR2 as SYGVQD (reference sequence). The CDR3 extends over 15 amino acids. CDR3 nucleotides: TGCGCCAGCAGAAGGGGACTCTCTCAGGGGGAGACCCAGTACTTC. Protein product: CASRRGLSQGETQYF.

The V call is TRBV11-1, the J call TRBJ2-1; TRBD2 agrees at 12 bases. The CDR3 extends over 15 amino acids. Germline V gene sequence: CDR1 SGHAT, CDR2 FQDESV (reference sequence). The trim removed 5 bases at V and 3 bases at J, leaving 2 bases unmatched. This CDR3 reads CASSVLAGGYNEQFF. The CDR3 DNA is TGTGCCAGCAGCGTACTAGCGGGGGGCTACAATGAGCAGTTCTTC.

The chain is built from TRBV5-1 and TRBJ2-5; 8 nucleotides agree with TRBD1. After removal of 0 bases from V and 0 bases from J, the junction contained 7 bases not matched to a gene. Germline V gives CDR1 SGHRS, CDR2 YFSETQ. The CDR3 sequence is 17 residues long. CDR3 sequence reads: CASSLGTGFHDQETQYF. CDR3 nucleotides: TGCGCCAGCAGCTTGGGGACAGGGTTCCACGACCAAGAGACCCAGTACTTC.

This sequence joins TRBV29-1 and TRBJ2-1; D call uncertain. V gave up 6 bases and J gave up 4 bases, with 16 bases separating them. Germline V CDR1 and CDR2: SQVTM, ANQGSEA. The CDR3 runs 14 residues. CDR3 nucleotide sequence: TGCAGCGTCGGAAGCCCCTCTCCTTACAATGAGCAGTTCTTC. Translating it yields CSVGSPSPYNEQFF.

The chain joins TRBV25-1 to TRBJ2-5; 8 bases map to TRBD2. The CDR3 length is 16 residues. Germline loops: CDR1 MGHDK, CDR2 SYGVNS. V dropped 1 base and J dropped 3; count of bases not matched to a gene: 7. The CDR3 region has the DNA TGTGCCAGCAGTGAATCGAACGGGAGGGAAGAAGAGACCCAGTACTTC. Protein: CASSESNGREEETQYF. Full variable domain (remainder filled in from reference TRBV25-1 and TRBJ2-5): EADIYQTPRYLVIGTGKKITLECSQTMGHDKMYWYQQDPGMELHLIHYSYGVNSTEKGDLSSESTVSRIRTEHFPLTLESARPSHTSQYLCASSESNGREEETQYFGPGTRLLVL.

The V call is TRBV25-1, the J call TRBJ1-1, with D unclear. CDR3 length equals 14 residues. V lost 3 bases and J lost 6, with 14 bases in between. CDR1 and CDR2 from the germline V gene are MGHDK and SYGVNS. CDR3 amino acids: CASSESPLLAEAFF. CDR3 sequence (DNA): TGTGCCAGCAGTGAGTCCCCGTTGCTGGCTGAAGCTTTCTTT.

In this sample, this clonotype turned up a few times. The chain carries TRBV19 and TRBJ2-7, with D possibly TRBD2 on 6 matching bases. Per germline, CDR1 LNHDA and CDR2 SQIVND (reference sequence). The CDR3 totals 14 residues. V lost 3 bases and J 0 bases, leaving 9 bases between the germline ends. CDR3 in amino acids: CASSMGRGSYEQYF. CDR3 in DNA: TGTGCCAGTAGTATGGGGCGGGGCTCCTACGAGCAGTACTTC.

This chain connects TRBV7-9 to TRBJ2-3; D call uncertain. This CDR3 is 12 amino acids long. V was trimmed by 1 base and J by 4 bases, leaving 3 bases between them. Germline loops: CDR1 SEHNR, CDR2 FQNEAQ (reference sequence). The CDR3 nucleotides read TGTGCCAGCAGCTTAGAGTCAGATACGCAGTATTTT. It is translated as CASSLESDTQYF.

V usage is TRBV5-6 and J usage is TRBJ2-5; 10 positions match TRBD2. The CDR3 covers 14 residues. Germline trimming cut 2 bases from V and 6 bases from J; bases unmatched to any gene: 4. Germline CDR1 reads SGHDT; CDR2 reads YYEEEE. This chain's CDR3 is CASSFPSGGKTQYF. CDR3 in DNA: TGTGCCAGCAGCTTCCCTAGCGGGGGAAAGACCCAGTACTTC.